These 9 T cell receptor beta chains came from one sample sequenced in a study of T cell responses to AZD1222 COVID-19 vaccine. The assay was immunoSEQ multiplex PCR, and TCRdb's table has in-frame clones only and misses some. The repertoire holds about 140,000 clones, with 90% as singletons. Sequenced material: peripheral blood, taken 28 days after the second AZD1222 dose. The receptors stem from an adult who received the AZD1222 COVID-19 vaccine.

The CDR3 coding sequence is TGTGCCAGCAGTGCGGGAGGAGTAGGTGCGGAGACCCAGTACTTC. It translates to CASSAGGVGAETQYF. The chain links TRBV9 to TRBJ2-5, with TRBD2 matching over 8 bases. The germline gives CDR1 SGDLS, CDR2 YYNGEE. V gave up 5 bases and J gave up 5 bases; unmatched junction bases: 11. CDR3 length equals 15 residues. Full variable domain (outside the CDR3, taken from reference TRBV9 and TRBJ2-5): DSGVTQTPKHLITATGQRVTLRCSPRSGDLSVYWYQQSLDQGLQFLIQYYNGEERAKGNILERFSAQQFPDLHSELNLSSLELGDSALYFCASSAGGVGAETQYFGPGTRLLVL.

V is TRBV6-6 and J is TRBJ2-7, with 7 bases aligning to TRBD1. The ends lost 7 bases at V and 6 bases at J; junction bases unmatched: 9. The CDR3 is 13 amino acids. Germline CDR1 is MNHNY and CDR2 is SVGAGI (reference sequence). The DNA of the CDR3 is TGTGCCAGCAAAAGACAGGGTGTGGGCGAGCAGTACTTC. Its protein is CASKRQGVGEQYF.

The chain has TRBV19 and TRBJ1-5; 8 bases align to TRBD1. After removal of 6 bases from V and 1 base from J, the junction contained 2 bases not matched to a gene. The germline gives CDR1 LNHDA, CDR2 SQIVND (reference sequence). The CDR3 is 14 amino acids. CDR3 sequence: CASSGQGSNQPQHF. The CDR3 DNA follows: TGTGCCAGTAGCGGACAGGGAAGCAATCAGCCCCAGCATTTT.

The CDR3: CSVEGLSYEQYF. CDR3 bases: TGCAGCGTTGAGGGTCTTTCCTACGAGCAGTACTTC. The rearrangement links TRBV29-1 to TRBJ2-7; D not certain. The ends were cut back, 3 bases at V and 1 base at J, with 7 bases in the middle. This CDR3 comprises 12 residues. Per germline, CDR1 SQVTM and CDR2 ANQGSEA.

The chain employs TRBV4-1 and TRBJ1-5, with unresolved D. This CDR3 region has 15 residues. Germline V CDR1 and CDR2: MGHRA, YSYEKL. V lost 3 bases, J lost 0 bases, and 9 bases lay in between. The CDR3, as DNA: TGCGCCAGCAGCCACGGACTCCATAGCAATCAGCCCCAGCATTTT. Residues: CASSHGLHSNQPQHF.

The chain carries TRBV4-1 and TRBJ1-5; perhaps TRBD1 as D (6 bases). Germline V CDR1 and CDR2: MGHRA, YSYEKL. The CDR3 has 17 amino acids. V lost 0 bases to trimming and J lost 6 bases, with 18 bases between them. In DNA, the CDR3 is TGCGCCAGCAGCCAAGAGCGGGCGACAGGAGAGGGTCAGCCCCAGCATTTT. Amino acid sequence: CASSQERATGEGQPQHF.

This chain links TRBV27 with TRBJ1-2, with no clear D. Trimming took off 8 bases at V and 2 bases at J, with 6 bases between the two ends. CDR3 size: 11 residues. CDR1 is MNHEY and CDR2 is SMNVEV in the germline V gene (reference sequence). In nucleotides, the CDR3 is TGTGCCAGCGAACCGAACTATGGCTACACCTTC. It encodes CASEPNYGYTF.

The chain employs TRBV6-5 and TRBJ2-1, with TRBD2 matching 11 bases. J lost 5 bases, V lost 4 bases, and 7 bases had no gene match. This CDR3 spans 16 amino acids. Germline V gives CDR1 MNHEY, CDR2 SVGAGI. The CDR3 nucleotides read TGTGCCAGCAGTTTACATTTGGGACTAGCGGACAATGAGCAGTTCTTC. Translation: CASSLHLGLADNEQFF.

The gene calls are TRBV18 and TRBJ1-1, with D unresolved. This CDR3 region has 14 residues. CDR1 is KGHSH, CDR2 LQKENI, per germline. The V end was cut by 0 bases, the J end by 0 bases, with 5 bases between. The chain's CDR3 is CASSPPHMNTEAFF. The CDR3 DNA reads as TGTGCCAGCTCACCACCGCACATGAACACTGAAGCTTTCTTT.